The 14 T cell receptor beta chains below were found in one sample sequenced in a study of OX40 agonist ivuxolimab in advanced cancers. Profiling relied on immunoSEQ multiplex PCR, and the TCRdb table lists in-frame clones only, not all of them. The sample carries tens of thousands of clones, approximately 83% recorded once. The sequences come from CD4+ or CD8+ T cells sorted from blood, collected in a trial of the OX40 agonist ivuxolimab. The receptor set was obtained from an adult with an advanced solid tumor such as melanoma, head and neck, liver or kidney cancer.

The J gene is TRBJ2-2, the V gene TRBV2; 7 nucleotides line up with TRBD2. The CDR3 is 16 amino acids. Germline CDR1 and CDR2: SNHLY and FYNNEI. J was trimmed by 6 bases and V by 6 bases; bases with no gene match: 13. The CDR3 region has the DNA TGTGCCAGCAGAACGGGGGAGGGCCTCCGCTCCGGGGAGCTGTTTTTT. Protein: CASRTGEGLRSGELFF.

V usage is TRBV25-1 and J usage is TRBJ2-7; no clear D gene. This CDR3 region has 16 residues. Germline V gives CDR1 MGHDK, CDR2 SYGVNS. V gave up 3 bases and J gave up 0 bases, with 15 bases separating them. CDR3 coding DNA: TGTGCCAGCAGTGACTGGGGTGGCCTGAGCTCCTACGAGCAGTACTTC. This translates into CASSDWGGLSSYEQYF.

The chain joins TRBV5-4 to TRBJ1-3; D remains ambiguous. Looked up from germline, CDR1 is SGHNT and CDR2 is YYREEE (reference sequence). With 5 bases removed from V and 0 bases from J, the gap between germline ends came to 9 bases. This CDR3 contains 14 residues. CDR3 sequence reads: CASSRGSSGNTIYF. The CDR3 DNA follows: TGTGCCAGCAGTCGAGGGAGCTCTGGAAACACCATATATTTT.

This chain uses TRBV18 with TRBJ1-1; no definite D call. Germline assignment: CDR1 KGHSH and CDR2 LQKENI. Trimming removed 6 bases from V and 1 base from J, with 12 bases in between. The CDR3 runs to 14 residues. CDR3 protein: CASSSDGWNTEAFF. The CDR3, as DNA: TGTGCCAGCTCGTCGGACGGGTGGAACACTGAAGCTTTCTTT.

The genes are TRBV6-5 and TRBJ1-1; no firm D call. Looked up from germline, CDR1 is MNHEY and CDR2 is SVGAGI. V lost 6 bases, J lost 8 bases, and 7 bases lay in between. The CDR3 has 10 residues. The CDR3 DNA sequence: TGTGCCAGCAGCGGGCGGGAAGCTTTCTTT. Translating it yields CASSGREAFF.

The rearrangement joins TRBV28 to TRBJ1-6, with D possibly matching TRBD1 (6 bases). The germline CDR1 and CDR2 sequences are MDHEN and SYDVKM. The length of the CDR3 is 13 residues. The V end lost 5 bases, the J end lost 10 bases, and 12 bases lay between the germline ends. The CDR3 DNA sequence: TGTGCCAGCAGTCCAGACAGGAGATCACCCCTCCACTTT. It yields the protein CASSPDRRSPLHF.

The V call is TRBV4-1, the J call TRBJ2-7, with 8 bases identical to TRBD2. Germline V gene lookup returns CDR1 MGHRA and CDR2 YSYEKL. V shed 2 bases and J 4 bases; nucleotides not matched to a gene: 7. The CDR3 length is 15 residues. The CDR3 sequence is CASSQRNSGTYEQYF. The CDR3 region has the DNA TGCGCCAGCAGCCAAAGGAATAGCGGGACTTACGAGCAGTACTTC.

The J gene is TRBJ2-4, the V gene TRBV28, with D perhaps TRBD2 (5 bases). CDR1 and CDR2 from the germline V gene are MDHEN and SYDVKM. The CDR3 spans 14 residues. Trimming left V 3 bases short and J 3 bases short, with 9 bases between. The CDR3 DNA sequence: TGTGCCAGCAGTTTCCCCCGGGGCAAAAACATTCAGTACTTC. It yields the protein CASSFPRGKNIQYF.

CDR3 nucleotides: TGTGCCACCAGCAGATCAAGGGGGGCCTATAGCAATCAGCCCCAGCATTTT. Protein: CATSRSRGAYSNQPQHF. The chain has TRBV15 and TRBJ1-5; weak D call: TRBD1 (6 bases). CDR1 LNHNV and CDR2 YYDKDF come from the germline V gene (reference sequence). The CDR3 has 17 residues. V lost 2 bases and J 0 bases, leaving 14 bases between the germline ends.

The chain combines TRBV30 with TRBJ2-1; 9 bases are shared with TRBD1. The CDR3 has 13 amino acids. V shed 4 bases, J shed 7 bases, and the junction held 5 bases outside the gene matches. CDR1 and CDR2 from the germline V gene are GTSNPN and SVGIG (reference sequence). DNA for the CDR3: TGTGCCTGGACCGGGACAGGGAAGAATGAGCAGTTCTTC. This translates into CAWTGTGKNEQFF.

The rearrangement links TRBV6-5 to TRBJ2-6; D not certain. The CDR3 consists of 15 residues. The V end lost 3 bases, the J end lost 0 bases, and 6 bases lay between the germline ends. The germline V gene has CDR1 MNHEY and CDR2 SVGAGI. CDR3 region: CASSYKGSGANVLTF. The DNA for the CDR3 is TGTGCCAGCAGTTATAAAGGCTCTGGGGCCAACGTCCTGACTTTC.

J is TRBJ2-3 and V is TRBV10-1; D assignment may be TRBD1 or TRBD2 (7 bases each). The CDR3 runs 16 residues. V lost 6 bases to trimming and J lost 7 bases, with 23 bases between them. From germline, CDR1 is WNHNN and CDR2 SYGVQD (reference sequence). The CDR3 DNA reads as TGCGCCAGCAGGCAGGGGGGGCTATCTCGGGATTATACGCAGTATTTT. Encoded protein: CASRQGGLSRDYTQYF.

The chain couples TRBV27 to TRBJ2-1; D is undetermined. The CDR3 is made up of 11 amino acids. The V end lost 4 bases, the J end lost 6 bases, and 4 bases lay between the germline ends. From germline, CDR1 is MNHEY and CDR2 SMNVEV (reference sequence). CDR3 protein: CASSSLNEQFF. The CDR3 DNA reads TGTGCCAGCAGTTCCCTCAATGAGCAGTTCTTC.

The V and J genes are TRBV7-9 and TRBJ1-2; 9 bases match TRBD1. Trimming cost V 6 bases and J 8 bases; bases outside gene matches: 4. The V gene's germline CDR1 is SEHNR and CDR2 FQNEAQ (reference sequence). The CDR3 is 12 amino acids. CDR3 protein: CASSRDREGYTF. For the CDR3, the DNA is TGTGCCAGCAGTAGGGACAGGGAAGGCTACACCTTC.